These T cell receptor beta chains were read from a single sample in a study of T cells after yellow fever vaccination. TCRdb re-called the 5' RACE reads with MiXCR, one entry per CDR3 protein. The table shows 400,000 to 450,000 distinct CDR3 sequences, with around 19% occurring only once. The source was PBMCs, collected before the yellow fever booster vaccination. The source is a young man who received the YFV17D yellow fever vaccine. Each CDR3 is given without its conserved first and last residue. Clone sizes are given selectively: once, few, many, or a class where the clone is expanded.

v_call,j_call,clone_size,cdr3_aa
TRBV6-1,TRBJ1-2,few,ASSLLATDYGYT
TRBV12-3/TRBV12-4,TRBJ1-2,.,ASSSLVSRGQENYGYT
TRBV20-1,TRBJ2-7,.,SARGSRSAHEQY
TRBV7-3,TRBJ2-3,.,ASSPHQSTDTQY
TRBV14,TRBJ2-2,once,ASSRQTHGELF
TRBV12-3/TRBV12-4,TRBJ2-5,.,ASTPGPQVGQETQY
TRBV7-3,TRBJ1-1,few,ASSPLNEGTEAF
TRBV4-1,TRBJ1-2,.,ASSQDWSANYGYT
TRBV18,TRBJ1-1,few,ASSPGEMNTEAF
TRBV6-5,TRBJ1-2,many,ASSYSGARAYGYT
TRBV12-5,TRBJ2-7,.,ASGLIAPRIGEQY
TRBV6-5,TRBJ2-2,.,ASSDSGGYTGELF
TRBV5-1,TRBJ1-1,.,ASSPLSGGLNTEAF
TRBV18,TRBJ2-3,.,ASSPSPPDTQY
TRBV20-1,TRBJ1-2,few,SAGDRNYGYT
TRBV29-1,TRBJ1-1,few,SVVPGGLNTEAF
TRBV24-1,TRBJ2-7,.,ATPEDRGYEQY
TRBV2,TRBJ1-2,.,ASSAPRGQGSYGYT
TRBV27,TRBJ1-2,many,ASSLSPDRAGGYT
TRBV11-2,TRBJ2-6,few,ASSLLTGANVLT
TRBV12-3/TRBV12-4,TRBJ2-4,few,ASNPMGGGNIQY
TRBV7-3,TRBJ2-3,few,ASGTSGGAGYTQY
TRBV10-3,TRBJ1-1,.,AISRGTVTMNTEAF
TRBV5-1,TRBJ1-6,few,ASSLGTWMDSPLH
TRBV4-3,TRBJ1-2,.,ASSPDRLNNYGYT
TRBV6-1,TRBJ2-1,.,ASSETGIYNEQF
TRBV7-9,TRBJ1-1,few,ASSLARATAMNTEAF
TRBV5-5,TRBJ2-7,.,ASSFSMTRGSYEQY
TRBV24-1,TRBJ2-5,few,ATSQGGNQETQY
TRBV7-2,TRBJ1-2,.,ASSVDREHGYT
TRBV7-3,TRBJ2-5,many,ASSLNPNQETQY
TRBV4-3,TRBJ1-1,.,ASSQSGQGNTEAF
TRBV29-1,TRBJ1-3,many,SVDLGRRSENTIY
TRBV6-1,TRBJ2-7,few,ASTLIHREAGEQY
TRBV4-3,TRBJ2-5,.,ASSQGALPEETQY
TRBV20-1,TRBJ2-3,.,SARDPVAGGDTQY
TRBV9,TRBJ2-5,few,ASSGHQYQETQY
TRBV4-1,TRBJ2-7,.,ASSHGTGLDEQY
TRBV24-1,TRBJ2-3,few,ATSDPGDRGQDTQY
TRBV5-6,TRBJ1-1,few,ASSLVPGDTEAF
TRBV27,TRBJ2-3,few,ASSPWPKRGPDTQY
TRBV28,TRBJ1-5,.,ASRSEGPTSYSNQPQH
TRBV5-5,TRBJ1-2,.,ASSPGQGSTFVHGYT
TRBV7-3,TRBJ2-3,few,ASSLLGRTSGRDTQY
TRBV7-6,TRBJ2-3,.,ASSLRASGGVKTDTQY
TRBV28,TRBJ2-3,few,ASKSGLAGGGGREDTQY
TRBV5-5,TRBJ2-1,few,ASSLARQGSYNEQF
TRBV20-1,TRBJ2-3,.,SARFYDLTDTQY